This TCR beta chain was profiled in a study of shared clonotypes between healthy human individuals. Study details: The study enrolled a couple of women and three men aged 18 to 49. Broader study findings: Several donors had about 5% of their naive CD4 clonotypes in common.

Trimming took 4 bases from V and 7 from J, leaving 11 bases between them. Germline values: CDR1 PRHDT, CDR2 FYEKMQ (reference sequence). The CDR3 totals 12 residues. Donors, without exception, were Caucasian adults residing in Nashville, Tennessee. Profiled with immunoSEQ multiplex PCR; TCRdb holds only in-frame clones, not every one. The sample has millions of clones; around 95% are singletons. Concerning this clone: Its antigen is not known.

The chain carries TRBV13 and TRBJ2-7; maybe TRBD2 (5 bases). The TCR was taken from a man younger than 30 in good health. Specimen: naive CD4+ T cells sorted from blood. Subset here: CD45RA+ positively selected. CDR3 sequence (DNA): TGTGCCAGCAGCTCAATAGGCGGGGAGCAGTACTTC. It is translated as CASSSIGGEQYF.